Listed below are T cell receptor beta chains from one sample, sequenced in a study of long-term antiretroviral therapy in people with HIV. TCRdb's copy holds only in-frame clones and misses some; the assay was immunoSEQ multiplex PCR. The profile covers almost 30,000 clones, with 85% to 90% appearing a single time and roughly 8% taken by the ten largest. The starting material was unsorted PBMCs, obtained 3.2 years before starting antiretroviral therapy. The receptors were sampled from a man over 45 with HIV. CDR3s include the opening cysteine and the closing phenylalanine or tryptophan. A D gene is named only where the DNA matches it firmly. For some rows the clone size is stated as once, few or many, or as a class when expanded; others skip it.

D gene	V gene	J gene	clone size	CDR3 DNA	CDR3 protein
NA	TRBV10-2	TRBJ2-7	NA	TGCGCCAGCATAGGTGGCTACGAGCAGTACTTC	CASIGGYEQYF
TRBD1	TRBV9	TRBJ1-2	NA	TGTGCCAGCAGCGCAACGGACAGGTTATATGGCTACACCTTC	CASSATDRLYGYTF
NA	TRBV15	TRBJ1-2	NA	TGTGCCACCAGCAGAGACCCCCGCGCGTTACGCTATGGCTACACCTTC	CATSRDPRALRYGYTF
TRBD1	TRBV28	TRBJ2-5	NA	TGTGCCAGCAGGCCGATCAGGGGGGAGACCCAGTACTTC	CASRPIRGETQYF
NA	TRBV5-4	TRBJ2-3	once	TGTGCCAGCAGCTTGGTTTCAGGCCGCACAGATACGCAGTATTTT	CASSLVSGRTDTQYF
NA	TRBV2	TRBJ1-5	NA	TGTGCCAGCAGTGAGGACCAGGTCGGGCAGCCCCAGCATTTT	CASSEDQVGQPQHF
NA	TRBV2	TRBJ2-7	once	TGTGCCAGCGGGCCGGGGGGGGACAGAGACTACGAGCAGTACTTC	CASGPGGDRDYEQYF
NA	TRBV15	TRBJ1-2	NA	TGTGCCACCAGCAGAGGAGGGCTCTATGGCTACACCTTC	CATSRGGLYGYTF
NA	TRBV11-2	TRBJ1-2	once	TGTGCCAGCAGCTTAGAAGGCACAGACAGGGGCTACACCTTC	CASSLEGTDRGYTF
NA	TRBV5-1	TRBJ2-2	NA	TGCGCCAGCAGCTTGGGCCAGGGCACCGGGGAGCTGTTTTTT	CASSLGQGTGELFF
NA	TRBV5-6	TRBJ2-3	NA	TGTGCCAGCAGCTTAGTGGGAGATACGCAGTATTTT	CASSLVGDTQYF
NA	TRBV10-2	TRBJ1-1	NA	TGCGCCAGCAGTGAGTCAACCGAGCCAGCTTTCTTT	CASSESTEPAFF
TRBD1	TRBV29-1	TRBJ1-3	NA	TGCAGCGTTGAAGATTTCCGAGACAGGGAGGGTGGAAACACCATATATTTT	CSVEDFRDREGGNTIYF
NA	TRBV5-1	TRBJ1-3	NA	TGCGCCAGTACAAGTGGGCATGGCTCTGGAAACACCATATATTTT	CASTSGHGSGNTIYF
NA	TRBV15	TRBJ1-2	NA	TGTGCCACCAGCAGAGATCGTATGGGGAACTATGGCTACACCTTC	CATSRDRMGNYGYTF
TRBD1	TRBV10-2	TRBJ2-6	NA	TGCGCCAGCAGGAGGACAGGTCGCTCTGGGGCCAACGTCCTGACTTTC	CASRRTGRSGANVLTF
NA	TRBV19	TRBJ1-4	NA	TGTGCCAGTAATTCGATGACGGGGGGCAATGAAAAACTGTTTTTT	CASNSMTGGNEKLFF
NA	TRBV6-5	TRBJ2-3	NA	TGTGCCAGCAGTTATCAGACGGGGGTGGTTCCAGATACGCAGTATTTT	CASSYQTGVVPDTQYF
NA	TRBV6-5	TRBJ2-7	NA	TGTGCCAGCAGTTACCGACGGACCCCACCACCCGAGCAGTACTTC	CASSYRRTPPPEQYF
NA	TRBV2	TRBJ2-5	once	TGTGCCAGCAGTGAATGGGGGCAAGAGACCCAGTACTTC	CASSEWGQETQYF
NA	TRBV5-1	TRBJ1-1	NA	TGCGCCAGCAGCTTCGTCATGAACACTGAAGCTTTCTTT	CASSFVMNTEAFF
TRBD1	TRBV6-1	TRBJ1-2	NA	TGTGCCAGCAGTGAGATGACAGGGTCTGGCTACACCTTC	CASSEMTGSGYTF
NA	TRBV6-4	TRBJ1-1	NA	TGTGCCAGCAGCGAGACAGCGAACACTGAAGCTTTCTTT	CASSETANTEAFF
NA	TRBV19	TRBJ1-1	NA	TGTGCCAGTAGTATAGTCGGGGGGGCAGCTTTCTTT	CASSIVGGAAFF
TRBD1	TRBV7-9	TRBJ2-3	NA	TGTGCCAGCAGCTCAGACAGGGGGCTCGCAGATACGCAGTATTTT	CASSSDRGLADTQYF
NA	TRBV28	TRBJ2-7	NA	TGTGCCAGCAGGGTGACAGGGAGGTTTCCCTACGAGCAGTACTTC	CASRVTGRFPYEQYF
NA	TRBV29-1	TRBJ2-7	NA	TGCAGCGTTGCCACCCTTCTCGAGCAGTACTTC	CSVATLLEQYF
NA	TRBV5-1	TRBJ2-1	NA	TGCGCCAGCAGCTTGGGCCGCGACAATGAGCAGTTCTTC	CASSLGRDNEQFF
TRBD1	TRBV7-8	TRBJ2-1	NA	TGTGCCAGCCTCTCGGGGACAGGGTCTGGTGAGCAGTTCTTC	CASLSGTGSGEQFF
NA	TRBV18	TRBJ1-3	NA	TGTGCCAGCTCACCAGTCACGCTCTCTGGAAACACCATATATTTT	CASSPVTLSGNTIYF
TRBD1	TRBV25-1	TRBJ2-5	NA	TGTGCCAGCAGTGAATTAGGGACAGGGTTTAGGGAGACCCAGTACTTC	CASSELGTGFRETQYF
NA	TRBV6-1	TRBJ1-2	NA	TGTGCCAGCAGCCGTAATGGAGGGGGTGGCTACACCTTC	CASSRNGGGGYTF
NA	TRBV5-1	TRBJ2-7	NA	TGCGCCAGCAGCTTCTCACTACAACCTAACTACGAGCAGTACTTC	CASSFSLQPNYEQYF
TRBD1	TRBV18	TRBJ1-1	NA	TGTGCCAGCTCACCTACAGGGGTATCGGACACTGAAGCTTTCTTT	CASSPTGVSDTEAFF
NA	TRBV7-2	TRBJ1-3	NA	TGTGCCAGCAGCTTACTGGGGGGCACTGGAAACACCATATATTTT	CASSLLGGTGNTIYF
NA	TRBV30	TRBJ1-6	NA	TGTGCCTGGAGTGTTCGGAGTTATAATTCACCCCTCCACTTT	CAWSVRSYNSPLHF
NA	TRBV28	TRBJ1-2	NA	TGTGCCAGCAGTTTTCTGGCAGGGGCTGGCTATGGCTACACCTTC	CASSFLAGAGYGYTF
TRBD1	TRBV11-2	TRBJ2-7	NA	TGTGCCAGCAGCTTGACCGGGACAGGGATCCACGAGCAGTACTTC	CASSLTGTGIHEQYF
TRBD1	TRBV28	TRBJ2-7	NA	TGTGCCAGCAGTACATCCGGGACAGCTTACTACGAGCAGTACTTC	CASSTSGTAYYEQYF
NA	TRBV5-4	TRBJ2-3	NA	TGTGCCAGCAGCTTGGGGGGCAGAACAGATACGCAGTATTTT	CASSLGGRTDTQYF